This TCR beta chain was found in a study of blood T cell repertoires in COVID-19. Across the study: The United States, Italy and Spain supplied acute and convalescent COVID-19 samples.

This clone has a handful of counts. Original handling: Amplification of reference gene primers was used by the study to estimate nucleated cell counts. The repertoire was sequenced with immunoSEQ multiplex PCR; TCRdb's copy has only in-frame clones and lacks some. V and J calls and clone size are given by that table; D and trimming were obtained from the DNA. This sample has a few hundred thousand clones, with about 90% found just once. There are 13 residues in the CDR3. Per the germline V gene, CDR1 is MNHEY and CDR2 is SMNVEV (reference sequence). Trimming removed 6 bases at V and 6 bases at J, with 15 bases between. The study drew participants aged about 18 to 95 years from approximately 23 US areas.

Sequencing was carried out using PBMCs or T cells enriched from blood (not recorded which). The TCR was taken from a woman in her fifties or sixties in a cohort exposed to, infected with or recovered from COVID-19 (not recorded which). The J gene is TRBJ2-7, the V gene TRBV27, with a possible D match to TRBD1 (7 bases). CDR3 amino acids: CASSGGQRSEQYF. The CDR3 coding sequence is TGTGCCAGCAGCGGGGGACAGAGGAGCGAGCAGTACTTC.